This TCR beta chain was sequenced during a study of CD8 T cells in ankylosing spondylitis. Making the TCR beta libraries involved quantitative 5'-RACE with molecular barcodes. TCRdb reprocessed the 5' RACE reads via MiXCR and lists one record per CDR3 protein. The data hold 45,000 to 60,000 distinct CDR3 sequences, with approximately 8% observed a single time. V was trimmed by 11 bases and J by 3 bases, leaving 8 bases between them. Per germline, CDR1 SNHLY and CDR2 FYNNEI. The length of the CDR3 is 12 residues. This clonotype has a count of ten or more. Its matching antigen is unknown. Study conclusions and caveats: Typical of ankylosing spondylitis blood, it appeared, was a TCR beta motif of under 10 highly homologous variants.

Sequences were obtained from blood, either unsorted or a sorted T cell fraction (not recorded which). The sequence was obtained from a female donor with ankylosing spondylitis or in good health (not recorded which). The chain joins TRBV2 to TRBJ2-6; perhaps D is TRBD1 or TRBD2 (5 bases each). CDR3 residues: CAGTFGANVLTF. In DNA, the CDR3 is TGTGCCGGGACGTTTGGGGCCAACGTCCTGACTTTC.